A selection of T cell receptor beta chains follows, all from one sample in a study of shared clonotypes between healthy human individuals. Measured with immunoSEQ multiplex PCR; TCRdb has only the in-frame clones, and not every one. The data contain more than 1.2 million clones, approximately 98.5% of them singletons. Source material: naive CD4+ T cells sorted from blood. The receptors stem from a man aged 25-45 years in good health. The CDR3 runs from the conserved cysteine through the conserved F or W. The D gene is left open where the match is weak. Clone size appears in some rows only: once, few, many, or a class for an expanded clone.

TRBD2	TRBV7-3	16	TRBJ2-1	-	TGTGCCAGCAGCCACGCCACTAGCGGGGTCTACAATGAGCAGTTCTTC	CASSHATSGVYNEQFF
TRBD2	TRBV5-6	13	TRBJ2-1	-	TGTGCCAGCAGCTTCGTAGCGGGAGGAGAGCAGTTCTTC	CASSFVAGGEQFF
-	TRBV29-1	13	TRBJ2-2	-	TGCAGCGTTGACAGGGACAACACCGGGGAGCTGTTTTTT	CSVDRDNTGELFF
TRBD2	TRBV5-1	15	TRBJ2-1	-	TGCGCCAGCAGCAGGACTAGCGGCCTTTACAATGAGCAGTTCTTC	CASSRTSGLYNEQFF
-	TRBV6-6	13	TRBJ1-2	-	TGTGCCAGCAGTCGAGGGAAGGCGAATGGCTACACCTTC	CASSRGKANGYTF
-	TRBV5-1	13	TRBJ1-1	-	TGCGCCAGCAGCCTGGCATCCGCGCATGAAGCTTTCTTT	CASSLASAHEAFF
-	TRBV28	14	TRBJ1-2	-	TGTGCCAGCAATCTGCTTGGGGAGAACTATGGCTACACCTTC	CASNLLGENYGYTF
-	TRBV10-3	14	TRBJ1-1	-	TGTGCCATCAGTGAGAGGGGGGGGAACACTGAAGCTTTCTTT	CAISERGGNTEAFF
-	TRBV27	13	TRBJ2-7	-	TGTGCCAGCAGACCCTCCGGTGACTACGAGCAGTACTTC	CASRPSGDYEQYF
TRBD2	TRBV2	14	TRBJ2-1	-	TGTGCCAGCACTAGCGGGAGCTCCTACAATGAGCAGTTCTTC	CASTSGSSYNEQFF
-	TRBV4-3	16	TRBJ1-2	-	TGCGCCAGCAGCCAAGAGAGCGCGGATACAAACTATGGCTACACCTTC	CASSQESADTNYGYTF
-	TRBV18	16	TRBJ1-1	-	TGTGCCAGCTCACCACAGGCTAGCCGGATGGGGACTGAAGCTTTCTTT	CASSPQASRMGTEAFF
TRBD1	TRBV7-9	16	TRBJ1-4	-	TGTGCCAGCAGCTTGGACAGGGGGCAGGGTAATGAAAAACTGTTTTTT	CASSLDRGQGNEKLFF
-	TRBV5-6	14	TRBJ2-5	-	TGTGCCAGCAGCTTGGGATCCGTTCAAGAGACCCAGTACTTC	CASSLGSVQETQYF
-	TRBV29-1	14	TRBJ2-7	-	TGCAGCGTTAAGCTGGTTTCGAAATCGGGGGAGCAGTACTTC	CSVKLVSKSGEQYF
TRBD1	TRBV27	13	TRBJ2-7	-	TGTGCCAGCAGTCTAGACAGGGCCTACGAGCAGTACTTC	CASSLDRAYEQYF
TRBD2	TRBV18	15	TRBJ2-1	once	TGTGCCAGCTCACCACCGGGACTAGGCTACAATGAGCAGTTCTTC	CASSPPGLGYNEQFF
-	TRBV29-1	11	TRBJ2-1	-	TGCAGCGTTGGAAACAGCAATGAGCAGTTCTTC	CSVGNSNEQFF
-	TRBV5-8	10	TRBJ1-1	-	TGTGCCAGCAACTTACTCGGGGCTTTCTTT	CASNLLGAFF
TRBD1	TRBV6-6	15	TRBJ2-7	-	TGTGCCAGCAGTGGACAGGGTATAGCTAACTACGAGCAGTACTTC	CASSGQGIANYEQYF
TRBD1	TRBV25-1	14	TRBJ1-2	-	TGTGCCAGCAGCGAGACAGGGGTGAAGTATGGCTACACCTTC	CASSETGVKYGYTF
-	TRBV11-2	13	TRBJ2-7	-	TGTGCCAGCAGCTTAGAATTCTCGACCGAGCAGTACTTC	CASSLEFSTEQYF
TRBD2	TRBV5-1	16	TRBJ2-1	-	TGCGCCAGCAGCTTGGAGGCACTAGCGGATTACAATGAGCAGTTCTTC	CASSLEALADYNEQFF
-	TRBV19	13	TRBJ2-7	-	TGTGCCAGTAGTATACGGGGGCGAGACGAGCAGTACTTC	CASSIRGRDEQYF
-	TRBV30	18	TRBJ2-2	-	TGTGCCTGGAGTAAGGTCCCACCTCGTTCGGCGAACACCGGGGAGCTGTTTTTT	CAWSKVPPRSANTGELFF
-	TRBV5-1	16	TRBJ2-1	-	TGCGCCAGCAGCCCCGGGACTTATCCGCGGGGAGATGAGCAGTTCTTC	CASSPGTYPRGDEQFF
-	TRBV4-1	13	TRBJ1-5	-	TGCGCCAGCAGCCGGGCCACCGATCAGCCCCAGCATTTT	CASSRATDQPQHF
TRBD2	TRBV7-2	16	TRBJ2-1	-	TGTGCCAGCAGCTTATTCCCAGCGGGAGCCTACAATGAGCAGTTCTTC	CASSLFPAGAYNEQFF
TRBD2	TRBV10-3	18	TRBJ2-3	-	TGTGCCATCAGTCCCTCCCCTTCTAGCGGGAGGCCTGTAGATACGCAGTATTTT	CAISPSPSSGRPVDTQYF
-	TRBV29-1	14	TRBJ2-2	-	TGCAGCGTTGATTCGATAGGAGTGGCCGGGGAGCTGTTTTTT	CSVDSIGVAGELFF
-	TRBV2	14	TRBJ2-2	-	TGTGCCAGCAATCGGGACAAAAACACCGGGGAGCTGTTTTTT	CASNRDKNTGELFF
TRBD1	TRBV19	16	TRBJ2-2	-	TGTGCCAGTAGTATAGGACAGGGGGTAGGGACCGGGGAGCTGTTTTTT	CASSIGQGVGTGELFF
-	TRBV18	15	TRBJ2-5	-	TGTGCCAGCTCACCACCGTTCATGGGGCAAGAGACCCAGTACTTC	CASSPPFMGQETQYF
-	TRBV9	13	TRBJ2-5	-	TGTGCCAGCAGCCTAGGCACCCGGGAGACCCAGTACTTC	CASSLGTRETQYF
TRBD2	TRBV7-8	12	TRBJ2-7	-	TGTGCCAGCAGCTTCTCGGGGGGCGAGCAGTACTTC	CASSFSGGEQYF